This TCR beta chain was obtained from a study of vaccination effects on CD4 cells after COVID-19. Profiled with immunoSEQ multiplex PCR; TCRdb holds only in-frame clones, not every one. Of roughly 42,000 clones in the sample, roughly 70% were seen once. The CDR3 extends over 16 amino acids. Per germline, CDR1 ENHRY and CDR2 SYGVKD. The V segment lost 5 bases and the J segment 2 bases; nucleotides outside the gene matches: 7. For this clone: What it recognizes is unknown.

Sequencing followed a ViraFEST assay step that expanded antigen-specific CD4+ T cells with viral peptide pools. With approximately 9 days of culture completed, CD4+ T cells were isolated. None of the vaccinated had previously contracted SARS-CoV-2, and their nucleocapsid antibodies tested negative. Each well held some 2 million PBMC cultured with approximately 9.6 ug/ml peptides and 7.5 to 10 IU/ml IL-2. The authors replaced half the medium with IL-2 medium on days 3 and 7. Findings and limits, study-wide: Clones induced by infection and by vaccine showed marked clonal contraction late after vaccination. Only 1 of 255 vaccine-induced clones from healthy vaccinees cross-reacted with common cold coronaviruses.

V usage is TRBV10-3 and J usage is TRBJ2-2; 8 bases are shared with TRBD1. The sample consisted of CD4+ T cells from PBMCs cultured with HCoV-OC43 spike peptides, taken before COVID-19 vaccination. Subset here: HCoV-OC43 spike overlapping peptide pool stimulation. The source of this sequence is a human donor who received a COVID-19 vaccine. The CDR3 region has the DNA TGTGCCATCAGTCCCCGGGACAGGTTTAACACCGGGGAGCTGTTTTTT. It yields the protein CAISPRDRFNTGELFF.